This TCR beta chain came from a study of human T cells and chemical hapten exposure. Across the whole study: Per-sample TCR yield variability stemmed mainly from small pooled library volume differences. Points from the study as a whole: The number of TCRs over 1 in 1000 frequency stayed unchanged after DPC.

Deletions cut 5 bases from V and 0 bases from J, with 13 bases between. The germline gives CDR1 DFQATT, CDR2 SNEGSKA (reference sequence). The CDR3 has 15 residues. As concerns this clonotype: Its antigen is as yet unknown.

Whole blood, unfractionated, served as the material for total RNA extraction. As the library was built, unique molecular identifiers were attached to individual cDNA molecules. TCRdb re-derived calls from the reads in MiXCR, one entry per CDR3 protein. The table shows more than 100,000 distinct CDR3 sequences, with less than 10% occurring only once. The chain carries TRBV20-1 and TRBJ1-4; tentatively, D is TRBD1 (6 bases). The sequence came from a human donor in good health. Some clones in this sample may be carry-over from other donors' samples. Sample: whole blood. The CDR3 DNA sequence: TGCAGTGCTGGCGGACAGCCAGCAACTAATGAAAAACTGTTTTTT. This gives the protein CSAGGQPATNEKLFF.